Listed below are T cell receptor beta chains from one sample, sequenced in a study of long-term antiretroviral therapy in people with HIV. Using immunoSEQ multiplex PCR, the repertoire was profiled, and TCRdb retains in-frame clones only, with some absent. Of 25,000 to 35,000 clones in the sample, about 96% were seen once. Sequencing used unsorted PBMCs, obtained 6.6 years after starting antiretroviral therapy. These receptors all come from a man aged 30-40 years with HIV. Both conserved end residues are part of each CDR3. D genes are given only for firm matches. Clone size is shown for a subset of rows, as once, few, many or a class of expanded clone.

D: TRBD1
size: NA
V: TRBV5-1
J: TRBJ2-7
DNA: TGCGCCAGCAGCTACGGGACAGCCGGCGAGCAGTACTTC
CDR3: CASSYGTAGEQYF

D: NA
size: NA
V: TRBV2
J: TRBJ1-1
DNA: TGTGCCAGCAATACGGTGAACACTGAAGCTTTCTTT
CDR3: CASNTVNTEAFF

D: NA
size: NA
V: TRBV2
J: TRBJ1-2
DNA: TGTGCCAGCAGTACCACGCAAGGGCGGGACTATGGCTACACCTTC
CDR3: CASSTTQGRDYGYTF

D: TRBD2
size: NA
V: TRBV5-1
J: TRBJ2-2
DNA: TGCGCCAGCAGTCGGGTCGCTAGCGGGGACACCGGGGAGCTGTTTTTT
CDR3: CASSRVASGDTGELFF

D: TRBD1
size: NA
V: TRBV9
J: TRBJ2-7
DNA: TGTGCCAGCAGCGGAGGACTGGACAGGGTTACCTACGAGCAGTACTTC
CDR3: CASSGGLDRVTYEQYF

D: NA
size: NA
V: TRBV13
J: TRBJ2-2
DNA: TGTGCCAGCAGCCCGGGCCTGGCTATTTCGAACACCGGGGAGCTGTTTTTT
CDR3: CASSPGLAISNTGELFF

D: NA
size: NA
V: TRBV9
J: TRBJ2-2
DNA: TGTGCCAGCAGCCGCGGGGGCCCGAACACCGGGGAGCTGTTTTTT
CDR3: CASSRGGPNTGELFF

D: NA
size: NA
V: TRBV9
J: TRBJ2-3
DNA: TGTGCCAGCAGCCCCCCCCCTGGACTCCTAGATACGCAGTATTTT
CDR3: CASSPPPGLLDTQYF

D: NA
size: NA
V: TRBV7-2
J: TRBJ1-5
DNA: TGTGCCAGCAGCTCCGGGGTGCGGGGGGGAAATCAGCCCCAGCATTTT
CDR3: CASSSGVRGGNQPQHF

D: NA
size: NA
V: TRBV7-9
J: TRBJ2-5
DNA: TGTGCCAGCAGCCGTAGGACTCAAGAGACCCAGTACTTC
CDR3: CASSRRTQETQYF

D: TRBD1
size: NA
V: TRBV2
J: TRBJ1-6
DNA: TGTGCCAGCAGTGCACTCCGTGGGACAGGGATTCCCCTCCACTTT
CDR3: CASSALRGTGIPLHF

D: NA
size: NA
V: TRBV11-2
J: TRBJ2-1
DNA: TGTGCCAGCAGCGCCCGGGACCAACGGGGTGAGCAGTTCTTC
CDR3: CASSARDQRGEQFF

D: TRBD1
size: NA
V: TRBV20-1
J: TRBJ1-1
DNA: TGCAGTGCTCATGAGACAGGGGCTGCTTTCTTT
CDR3: CSAHETGAAFF

D: NA
size: NA
V: TRBV5-1
J: TRBJ1-1
DNA: TGCGCCAGCAGCTTGGAATACCTTAGTTACACTGAAGCTTTCTTT
CDR3: CASSLEYLSYTEAFF

D: NA
size: NA
V: TRBV7-3
J: TRBJ2-1
DNA: TGTGCCAGCAGCTTAAGTCCGGGGGCCACACCGGAGCAGTTCTTC
CDR3: CASSLSPGATPEQFF

D: TRBD1
size: NA
V: TRBV30
J: TRBJ2-7
DNA: TGTGCCTGGAGTGTAGGCAGGGGGCCCTACGAGCAGTACTTC
CDR3: CAWSVGRGPYEQYF

D: NA
size: NA
V: TRBV5-8
J: TRBJ2-3
DNA: TGTGCCAGCAGCTTAGTAGAGACAGTTCCCGCAGATACGCAGTATTTT
CDR3: CASSLVETVPADTQYF

D: NA
size: NA
V: TRBV5-1
J: TRBJ2-7
DNA: TGCGCCAGCAGCTGGGATTTCGGCGAGCAGTACTTC
CDR3: CASSWDFGEQYF

D: NA
size: NA
V: TRBV10-1
J: TRBJ1-5
DNA: TGCGCCAGCAGCGCGACACCTGGTAAAGGAGAAGGGCCCCAGCATTTT
CDR3: CASSATPGKGEGPQHF

D: TRBD2
size: NA
V: TRBV9
J: TRBJ2-5
DNA: TGTGCCAGCAGCGTAGGGGGGACTAGCGGGGGGTTTACGCGTGAGACCCAGTACTTC
CDR3: CASSVGGTSGGFTRETQYF

D: NA
size: NA
V: TRBV7-2
J: TRBJ1-2
DNA: TGTGCCAGCAGCTTCCAGGGGTCGAAGGCTAACTATGGCTACACCTTC
CDR3: CASSFQGSKANYGYTF

D: NA
size: NA
V: TRBV19
J: TRBJ2-2
DNA: TGTGCCAGTACTAAGCAGGGATCAGCCGGGGAGCTGTTTTTT
CDR3: CASTKQGSAGELFF

D: TRBD1
size: NA
V: TRBV9
J: TRBJ2-7
DNA: TGTGCCAGCAGCCCTTCGACAGGGCTCGAGCAGTACTTC
CDR3: CASSPSTGLEQYF

D: NA
size: NA
V: TRBV2
J: TRBJ1-6
DNA: TGTGCCAGCAGTGGGTCGAGGGACATTGCTGTGCATATCCTCCACTTT
CDR3: CASSGSRDIAVHILHF

D: NA
size: NA
V: TRBV20-1
J: TRBJ2-7
DNA: TGCAGTGTTGCCTACGAGCAGTACTTC
CDR3: CSVAYEQYF

D: TRBD1
size: once
V: TRBV6-5
J: TRBJ2-5
DNA: TGTGCCAGCAGTTACGTGACAGGGCAAGAGACCCAGTACTTC
CDR3: CASSYVTGQETQYF

D: NA
size: NA
V: TRBV7-7
J: TRBJ2-5
DNA: TGTGCTAGCAGCTTAGTGTTGGGAGAGACCCAGTACTTC
CDR3: CASSLVLGETQYF

D: NA
size: NA
V: TRBV2
J: TRBJ2-4
DNA: TGTGCCAGCAGTGGCCTCAAGGGGCAGGGGGCCAAAAACATTCAGTACTTC
CDR3: CASSGLKGQGAKNIQYF

D: TRBD2
size: NA
V: TRBV2
J: TRBJ2-7
DNA: TGTGCCAGCAGTGAGAGGGGAGGGCTCTACGAGCAGTACTTC
CDR3: CASSERGGLYEQYF

D: NA
size: NA
V: TRBV7-2
J: TRBJ1-5
DNA: TGTGCCAGCAGCTTTGTTATCGATCAGCCCCAGCATTTT
CDR3: CASSFVIDQPQHF